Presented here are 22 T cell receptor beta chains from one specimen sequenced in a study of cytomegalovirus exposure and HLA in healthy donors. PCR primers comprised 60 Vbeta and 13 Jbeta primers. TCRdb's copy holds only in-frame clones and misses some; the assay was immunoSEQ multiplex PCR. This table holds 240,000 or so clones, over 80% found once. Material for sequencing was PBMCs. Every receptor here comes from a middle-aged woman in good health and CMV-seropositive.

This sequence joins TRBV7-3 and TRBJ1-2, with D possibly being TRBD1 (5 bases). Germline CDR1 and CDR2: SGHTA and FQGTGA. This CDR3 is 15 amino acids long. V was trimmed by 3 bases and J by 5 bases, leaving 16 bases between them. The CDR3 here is CASSLGGETDYGYTF. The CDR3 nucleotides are TGTGCCAGCAGCTTGGGGGGGGAAACTGATTATGGCTACACCTTC.

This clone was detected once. Written as DNA, the CDR3 is TGCGCCAGCAGCTTGTATCTAGCGGGGGCCCAAGAGACCCAGTACTTC. Its translation: CASSLYLAGAQETQYF. The chain couples TRBV5-1 to TRBJ2-5, with 10 positions matching TRBD2. The CDR3 runs to 16 residues. The V gene's germline CDR1 is SGHRS and CDR2 YFSETQ. V lost 1 base to trimming and J lost 1 base; unmatched junction nucleotides: 4.

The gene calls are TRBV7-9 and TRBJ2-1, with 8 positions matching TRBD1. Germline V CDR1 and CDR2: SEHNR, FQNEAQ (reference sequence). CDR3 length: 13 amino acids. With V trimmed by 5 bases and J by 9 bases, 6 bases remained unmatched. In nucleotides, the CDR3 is TGTGCCAGCAGCCTGGACAGGGCGAGTGAGCAGTTCTTC. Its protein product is CASSLDRASEQFF.

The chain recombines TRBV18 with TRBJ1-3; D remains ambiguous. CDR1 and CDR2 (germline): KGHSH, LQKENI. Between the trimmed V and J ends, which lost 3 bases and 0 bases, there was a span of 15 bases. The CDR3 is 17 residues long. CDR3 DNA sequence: TGTGCCAGCTCACCTTGGCCGGTGAGGAACTCTGGAAACACCATATATTTT. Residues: CASSPWPVRNSGNTIYF.

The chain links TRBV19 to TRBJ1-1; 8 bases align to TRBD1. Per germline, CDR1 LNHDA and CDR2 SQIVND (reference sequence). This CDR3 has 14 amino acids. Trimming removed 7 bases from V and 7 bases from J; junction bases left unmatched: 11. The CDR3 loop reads CASTQDREALEAFF. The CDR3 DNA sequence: TGTGCCAGTACCCAGGACAGGGAGGCGCTTGAAGCTTTCTTT.

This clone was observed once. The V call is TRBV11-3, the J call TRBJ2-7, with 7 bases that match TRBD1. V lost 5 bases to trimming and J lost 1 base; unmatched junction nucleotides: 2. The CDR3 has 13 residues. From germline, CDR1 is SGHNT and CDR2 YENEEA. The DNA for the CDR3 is TGTGCCAGCAGCCCGGGACAGTCCTACGAGCAGTACTTC. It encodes CASSPGQSYEQYF.

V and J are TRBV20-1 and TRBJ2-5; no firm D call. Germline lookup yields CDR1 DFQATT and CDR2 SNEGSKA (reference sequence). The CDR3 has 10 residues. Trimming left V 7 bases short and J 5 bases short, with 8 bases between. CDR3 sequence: CSVNRETQYF. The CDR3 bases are TGCAGTGTAAACCGGGAGACCCAGTACTTC.

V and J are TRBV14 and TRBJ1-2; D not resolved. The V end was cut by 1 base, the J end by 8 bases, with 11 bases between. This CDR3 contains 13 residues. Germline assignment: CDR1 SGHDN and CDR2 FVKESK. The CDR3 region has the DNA TGTGCCAGCAGCCAAGTCTTAGCGACCGGCTACACCTTC. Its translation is CASSQVLATGYTF.

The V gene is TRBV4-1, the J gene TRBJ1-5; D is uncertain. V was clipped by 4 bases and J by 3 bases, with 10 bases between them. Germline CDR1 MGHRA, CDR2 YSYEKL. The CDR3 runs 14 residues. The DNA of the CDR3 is TGCGCCAGCAGCCCCTGGAGAAACAATCAGCCCCAGCATTTT. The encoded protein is CASSPWRNNQPQHF.

In DNA form, the CDR3 reads TGTGCCAGCTCACCAGCGGAGAATCAGCCCCAGCATTTT. It yields the protein CASSPAENQPQHF. This chain uses TRBV18 with TRBJ1-5; D not resolved. The CDR3 is 13 amino acids. Deletions cut 2 bases from V and 4 bases from J, with 6 bases between. Germline V gene sequence: CDR1 KGHSH, CDR2 LQKENI.

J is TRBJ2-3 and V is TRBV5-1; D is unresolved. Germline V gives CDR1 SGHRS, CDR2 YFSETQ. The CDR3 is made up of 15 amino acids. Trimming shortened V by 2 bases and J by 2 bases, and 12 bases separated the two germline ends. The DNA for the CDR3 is TGCGCCAGCAGCTTACAATCATATTCCACAGATACGCAGTATTTT. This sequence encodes CASSLQSYSTDTQYF.

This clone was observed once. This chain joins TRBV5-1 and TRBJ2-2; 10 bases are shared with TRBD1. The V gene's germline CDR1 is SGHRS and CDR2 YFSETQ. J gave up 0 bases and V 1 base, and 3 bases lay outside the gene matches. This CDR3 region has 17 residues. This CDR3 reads CASSLTGTGANTGELFF. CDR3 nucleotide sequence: TGCGCCAGCAGCTTGACCGGGACAGGGGCGAACACCGGGGAGCTGTTTTTT. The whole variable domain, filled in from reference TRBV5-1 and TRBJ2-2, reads KAGVTQTPRYLIKTRGQQVTLSCSPISGHRSVSWYQQTPGQGLQFLFEYFSETQRNKGNFPGRFSGRQFSNSRSEMNVSTLELGDSALYLCASSLTGTGANTGELFFGEGSRLTVL.

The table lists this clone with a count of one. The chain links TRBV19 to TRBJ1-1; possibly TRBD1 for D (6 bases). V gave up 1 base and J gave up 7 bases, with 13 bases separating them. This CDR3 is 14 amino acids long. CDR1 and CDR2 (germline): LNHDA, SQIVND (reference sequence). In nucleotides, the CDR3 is TGTGCCAGTAGTATAGTGGCAGGGGCAGATGAAGCTTTCTTT. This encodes CASSIVAGADEAFF.

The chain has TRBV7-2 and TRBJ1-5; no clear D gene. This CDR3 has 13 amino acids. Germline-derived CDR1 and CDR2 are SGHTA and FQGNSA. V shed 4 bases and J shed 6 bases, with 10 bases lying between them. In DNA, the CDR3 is TGTGCCAGCAGCTCTTCACTCGGTCAGCCCCAGCATTTT. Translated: CASSSSLGQPQHF.

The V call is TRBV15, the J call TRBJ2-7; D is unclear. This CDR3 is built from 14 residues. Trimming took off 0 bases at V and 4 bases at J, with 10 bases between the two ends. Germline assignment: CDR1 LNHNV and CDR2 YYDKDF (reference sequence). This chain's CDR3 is CATSRDQQAYEQYF. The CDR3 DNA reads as TGTGCCACCAGCAGAGATCAGCAAGCGTACGAGCAGTACTTC.

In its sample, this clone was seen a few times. The CDR3 DNA reads as TGTGCCAGCAGCTCTGGTGAGGGAGCGAACACCGGGGAGCTGTTTTTT. Amino acids: CASSSGEGANTGELFF. The chain uses TRBV7-7 and TRBJ2-2; possible D gene TRBD2, 5 bases. The CDR3 runs to 16 residues. V was trimmed by 4 bases and J by 0 bases, leaving 12 bases between them. The V gene's germline CDR1 is SSHAT and CDR2 FNYEAQ (reference sequence).

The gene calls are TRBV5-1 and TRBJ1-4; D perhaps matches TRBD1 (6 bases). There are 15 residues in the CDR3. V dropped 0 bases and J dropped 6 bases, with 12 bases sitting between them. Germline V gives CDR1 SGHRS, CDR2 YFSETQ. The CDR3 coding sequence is TGCGCCAGCAGCTTGGCGGGGGGCGAATATGAAAAACTGTTTTTT. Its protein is CASSLAGGEYEKLFF.

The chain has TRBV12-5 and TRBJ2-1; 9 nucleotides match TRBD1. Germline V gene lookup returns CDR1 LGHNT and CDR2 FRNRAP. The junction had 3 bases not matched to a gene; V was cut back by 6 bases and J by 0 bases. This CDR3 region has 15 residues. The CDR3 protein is CASGAGQGSYNEQFF. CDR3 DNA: TGTGCTAGTGGGGCGGGACAGGGCTCCTACAATGAGCAGTTCTTC.

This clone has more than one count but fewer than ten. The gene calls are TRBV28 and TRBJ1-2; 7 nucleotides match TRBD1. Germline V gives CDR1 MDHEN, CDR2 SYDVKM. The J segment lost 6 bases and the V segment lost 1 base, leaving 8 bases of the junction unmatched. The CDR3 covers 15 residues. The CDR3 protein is CASSLFADRRDGYTF. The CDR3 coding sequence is TGTGCCAGCAGTTTATTCGCGGACAGGAGGGATGGCTACACCTTC.

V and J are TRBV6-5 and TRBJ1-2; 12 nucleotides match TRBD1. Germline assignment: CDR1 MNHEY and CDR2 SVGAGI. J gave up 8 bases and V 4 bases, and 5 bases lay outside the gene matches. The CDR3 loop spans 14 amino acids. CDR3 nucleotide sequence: TGTGCCAGCAGTTCTTCCGGGACAGGGGGCGGCTACACCTTC. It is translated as CASSSSGTGGGYTF.

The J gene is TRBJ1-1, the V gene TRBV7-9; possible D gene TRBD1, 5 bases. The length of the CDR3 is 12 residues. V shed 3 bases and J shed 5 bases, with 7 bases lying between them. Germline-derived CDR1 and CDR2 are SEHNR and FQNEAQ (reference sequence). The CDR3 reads CASSFWTTEAFF. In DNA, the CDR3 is TGTGCCAGCAGCTTTTGGACAACTGAAGCTTTCTTT.

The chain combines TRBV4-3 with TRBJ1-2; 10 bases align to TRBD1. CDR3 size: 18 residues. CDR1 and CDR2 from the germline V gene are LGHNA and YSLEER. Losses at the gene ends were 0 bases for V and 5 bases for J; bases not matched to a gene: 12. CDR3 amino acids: CASSQDGGTGAIKYGYTF. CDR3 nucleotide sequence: TGCGCCAGCAGCCAAGATGGGGGGACAGGGGCGATAAAATATGGCTACACCTTC.